These 22 T cell receptor beta chains originate from one sample sequenced in a study of blood T cell repertoires in COVID-19. Repertoires were generated with immunoSEQ multiplex PCR, while TCRdb's copy carries only in-frame clones and drops some. Here the sample spans about 90,000 clones, approximately 92% being singletons. The sequencing sample was made of peripheral blood. These TCRs come from a woman aged 60-70 years with active COVID-19.

This chain uses TRBV28 with TRBJ1-3; D not certain. In germline, CDR1 is MDHEN, CDR2 SYDVKM. The CDR3 length is 15 residues. V was clipped by 6 bases and J by 0 bases, with 12 bases between them. The CDR3 DNA reads TGTGCCAGCAGCAAAAACCACGGCTCTGGAAACACCATATATTTT. Residues: CASSKNHGSGNTIYF.

This rearrangement joins TRBV19 to TRBJ1-5, with a weak D call TRBD1 (6 bases). The CDR3 extends over 13 amino acids. Germline CDR1 and CDR2: LNHDA and SQIVND (reference sequence). Deletions cut 5 bases from V and 9 bases from J, with 14 bases between. The CDR3: CASSPQDSLPQHF. The CDR3, as DNA: TGTGCCAGTAGTCCTCAGGACAGCCTGCCCCAGCATTTT.

The chain links TRBV9 to TRBJ2-1, with 7 bases lining up with TRBD2. Trimming cost V 0 bases and J 6 bases; bases outside gene matches: 9. Germline V gives CDR1 SGDLS, CDR2 YYNGEE. The CDR3 extends over 16 amino acids. The CDR3 here is CASSVAREGRGNEQFF. The CDR3 bases are TGTGCCAGCAGCGTAGCTAGGGAGGGCCGGGGCAATGAGCAGTTCTTC.

This rearrangement joins TRBV2 to TRBJ2-3; no definite D call. Germline-derived CDR1 and CDR2 are SNHLY and FYNNEI. Trimming stripped 4 bases from V and 0 bases from J, with 5 bases between. CDR3 length: 13 residues. The CDR3 bases are TGTGCCAGCAGTGCCTACAGCACAGATACGCAGTATTTT. Translation gives CASSAYSTDTQYF.

The chain couples TRBV19 to TRBJ1-6; D is uncertain. CDR1 is LNHDA, CDR2 SQIVND, per germline (reference sequence). The V end lost 3 bases, the J end lost 0 bases, and 6 bases lay between the germline ends. The CDR3 runs to 15 residues. CDR3 amino acids: CASSIRGSYNSPLHF. CDR3 coding DNA: TGTGCCAGTAGTATTCGGGGCTCCTATAATTCACCCCTCCACTTT.

The rearrangement links TRBV12-3 or TRBV12-4 to TRBJ1-3; D gene unclear. Trimming pared 7 bases from V and 0 bases from J, leaving 4 bases between. The CDR3 totals 12 residues. CDR3 sequence reads: CASKRSGNTIYF. The CDR3 DNA is TGTGCCAGCAAGCGCTCTGGAAACACCATATATTTT.

DNA of the CDR3: TGTGCCAGCAGCCCCCGGGCAGACAGAACTGAAGCTTTCTTT. It encodes CASSPRADRTEAFF. The chain uses TRBV7-9 and TRBJ1-1; weak D call: TRBD1 (5 bases). Germline CDR1 SEHNR, CDR2 FQNEAQ (reference sequence). Trimming cost V 5 bases and J 5 bases, with 15 bases left between them. This CDR3 is 14 amino acids long. Full variable domain (rest looked up from reference TRBV7-9 and TRBJ1-1): DTGVSQNPRHKITKRGQNVTFRCDPISEHNRLYWYRQTLGQGPEFLTYFQNEAQLEKSRLLSDRFSAERPKGSFSTLEIQRTEQGDSAMYLCASSPRADRTEAFFGQGTRLTVV.

The gene calls are TRBV19 and TRBJ2-3; 7 bases are a match to TRBD1. CDR1 is LNHDA, CDR2 SQIVND, per germline (reference sequence). The CDR3 sequence is 15 residues long. J lost 1 base, V lost 5 bases, and 6 bases had no gene match. The CDR3 region is CASSPQGVRTDTQYF. The DNA for the CDR3 is TGTGCCAGTAGTCCTCAGGGGGTCCGCACAGATACGCAGTATTTT.

The chain links TRBV9 to TRBJ1-4; possible D gene TRBD1, 5 bases. Trimming removed 0 bases from V and 8 bases from J, with 11 bases in between. The CDR3 is 14 amino acids. CDR1 and CDR2 (germline): SGDLS, YYNGEE. The chain's CDR3 is CASSVAQGQEKLFF. The CDR3 DNA is TGTGCCAGCAGCGTAGCCCAGGGTCAGGAAAAACTGTTTTTT.

J is TRBJ1-5 and V is TRBV6-5, with D perhaps matching TRBD1 (5 bases). Germline V gene data show CDR1 as MNHEY and CDR2 as SVGAGI. Trimming stripped 6 bases from V and 2 bases from J, with 14 bases between. The CDR3 totals 15 residues. The CDR3 DNA reads TGTGCCAGCAGCCAACAGGCCGAACGCAATCAGCCCCAGCATTTT. It specifies CASSQQAERNQPQHF.

This sequence joins TRBV3-1 (or the pseudogene TRBV3-2) and TRBJ2-3; no reliable D call. Trimming cost V 4 bases and J 2 bases, with 16 bases left between them. The CDR3 extends over 16 amino acids. Germline loops: CDR1 LGHDT, CDR2 YNNKEL (reference sequence). The DNA for the CDR3 is TGTGCCAGCAGCCTCCGGTCGGCGGCCCTCACAGATACGCAGTATTTT. This sequence encodes CASSLRSAALTDTQYF.

This rearrangement joins TRBV11-1 to TRBJ2-2, with D perhaps TRBD1 (5 bases). Germline V lookup: CDR1 SGHAT, CDR2 FQDESV (reference sequence). This CDR3 comprises 15 residues. V lost 5 bases and J lost 2, with 12 bases in between. CDR3 loop: CASSPQGINTGELFF. The CDR3 DNA follows: TGTGCCAGCAGCCCCCAGGGAATTAACACCGGGGAGCTGTTTTTT.

In its sample, this clone was seen once. The chain joins TRBV24-1 to TRBJ2-1; possible D gene TRBD1, 7 bases. There are 15 residues in the CDR3. V lost 7 bases and J 5 bases, leaving 17 bases between the germline ends. Germline-derived CDR1 and CDR2 are KGHDR and SFDVKD. In DNA, the CDR3 is TGTGCCACCAGGCCGGGGCAGGGGGGCCACAATGAGCAGTTCTTC. Protein sequence: CATRPGQGGHNEQFF.

The chain couples TRBV5-1 to TRBJ1-1; no clear D gene. V gave up 0 bases and J gave up 4 bases, with 10 bases separating them. Germline CDR1 reads SGHRS; CDR2 reads YFSETQ. The CDR3 totals 14 residues. The CDR3 protein is CASSLGGLGTEAFF. The CDR3 region has the DNA TGCGCCAGCAGCTTGGGAGGGTTAGGCACTGAAGCTTTCTTT.

V gene TRBV15 combines with J gene TRBJ2-5; D possibly corresponds to TRBD1 (6 bases). V was pared by 1 base and J by 1 base, with 7 bases between. Germline-derived CDR1 and CDR2 are LNHNV and YYDKDF (reference sequence). The CDR3 has 14 residues. The CDR3 reads CATSRGTAQETQYF. The CDR3 DNA reads TGTGCCACCAGCAGAGGGACAGCCCAAGAGACCCAGTACTTC.

V gene TRBV29-1 combines with J gene TRBJ1-6; a possible D gene is TRBD1 (5 bases). Germline V gene data show CDR1 as SQVTM and CDR2 as ANQGSEA. V lost 6 bases and J 9 bases, leaving 15 bases between the germline ends. The CDR3 runs 13 residues. DNA for the CDR3: TGCAGCGTGTGGGGCGGATTGGGTTCACCCCTCCACTTT. Translating gives CSVWGGLGSPLHF.

V is TRBV28 and J is TRBJ2-1; 9 nucleotides match TRBD1. V shed 8 bases, J shed 4 bases, and the junction held 9 bases outside the gene matches. Germline values: CDR1 MDHEN, CDR2 SYDVKM. The CDR3 runs to 15 residues. Here the CDR3 reads CASALRDRAYNEQFF. In DNA form, the CDR3 reads TGTGCCAGCGCACTCCGGGACAGGGCTTACAATGAGCAGTTCTTC.

The V and J genes are TRBV6-5 and TRBJ2-7; 8 bases fit TRBD1. V gave up 6 bases and J gave up 6 bases; unmatched junction bases: 10. The CDR3 has 14 amino acids. CDR1 and CDR2 (germline): MNHEY, SVGAGI. The CDR3 region is CASRSGQGVGEQYF. CDR3 nucleotides: TGTGCCAGCAGAAGCGGACAGGGAGTGGGCGAGCAGTACTTC.

V is TRBV25-1 and J is TRBJ1-2, with no clear D. This CDR3 region has 14 residues. Germline-derived CDR1 and CDR2 are MGHDK and SYGVNS. The V gene lost 3 bases and the J gene lost 7 bases, with 15 bases spanning the gap. The CDR3 DNA reads as TGTGCCAGCAGTGATGCGGCAGCCCTGGCTGGCTACACCTTC. This encodes CASSDAAALAGYTF.

The chain has TRBV10-2 and TRBJ2-7, with a tentative D call TRBD2 (5 bases). The V end was cut by 2 bases, the J end by 3 bases, with 11 bases between. CDR3 length: 14 amino acids. Per germline, CDR1 WSHSY and CDR2 SAAADI. The CDR3 protein is CASSEREPLYEQYF. In nucleotides, the CDR3 is TGCGCCAGCAGTGAGCGGGAACCCCTCTACGAGCAGTACTTC.

The V gene is TRBV13, the J gene TRBJ1-1; D gene unclear. Trimming shortened V by 5 bases and J by 5 bases, and 15 bases separated the two germline ends. The germline gives CDR1 PRHDT, CDR2 FYEKMQ (reference sequence). This CDR3 is built from 14 residues. The DNA of the CDR3 is TGTGCCAGCAGCCCCTGGTCCGGAGGGACTGAAGCTTTCTTT. Translated: CASSPWSGGTEAFF.

The chain recombines TRBV18 with TRBJ1-4; D is uncertain. Trimming shortened V by 6 bases and J by 6 bases, and 11 bases separated the two germline ends. The CDR3 is 13 amino acids. Germline CDR1 reads KGHSH; CDR2 reads LQKENI. CDR3 nucleotides: TGTGCCAGCTCCGTGGGAGCCGATGAAAAACTGTTTTTT. It is translated as CASSVGADEKLFF. The full variable domain, with the rest looked up from reference TRBV18 and TRBJ1-4, is NAGVMQNPRHLVRRRGQEARLRCSPMKGHSHVYWYRQLPEEGLKFMVYLQKENIIDESGMPKERFSAEFPKEGPSILRIQQVVRGDSAAYFCASSVGADEKLFFGSGTQLSVL.